This is a list of T cell receptor beta chains from one sample in a study of blood T cell repertoires in COVID-19. TCRdb's table, derived via immunoSEQ multiplex PCR, lists solely in-frame clones and lacks some. The sample lists around 190,000 clones, roughly 84% occurring once. Specimen: peripheral blood. The receptors stem from a woman aged 80 or over with acute or convalescent COVID-19. CDR3s include the opening cysteine and the closing phenylalanine or tryptophan. D genes are given only for firm matches. Part of the rows lack a size; the others show once, few, many or a class for expanded clones.

d_gene	len	v_gene	abundance	j_gene	CDR3aa	CDR3nt
.	14	TRBV4-3	.	TRBJ1-1	CASSRAWTDTEAFF	TGCGCCAGCAGCCGAGCATGGACAGACACTGAAGCTTTCTTT
.	14	TRBV7-8	.	TRBJ1-5	CASSLATVNQPQHF	TGTGCCAGCAGCTTAGCGACAGTAAATCAGCCCCAGCATTTT
.	14	TRBV19	.	TRBJ2-7	CASSIRDRTYEQYF	TGTGCCAGTAGTATTCGAGACAGGACCTACGAGCAGTACTTC
.	16	TRBV6-5	.	TRBJ1-5	CASSFSQGRGNQPQHF	TGTGCCAGCAGTTTCAGTCAGGGGAGGGGCAATCAGCCCCAGCATTTT
TRBD1	15	TRBV2	.	TRBJ2-1	CASSEETGTYNEQFF	TGTGCCAGCAGTGAGGAGACAGGGACCTACAATGAGCAGTTCTTC
.	15	TRBV6-2/TRBV6-3	few	TRBJ2-7	CASSKPIQGSYEQYF	TGTGCCAGCAGTAAGCCGATACAGGGCTCCTACGAGCAGTACTTC
.	13	TRBV29-1	.	TRBJ1-5	CSVRESSNQPQHF	TGCAGCGTCCGAGAGTCTAGCAATCAGCCCCAGCATTTT
.	14	TRBV7-2	.	TRBJ1-1	CASSLWSMNTEAFF	TGTGCCAGCAGCTTATGGAGCATGAACACTGAAGCTTTCTTT
TRBD1	16	TRBV9	.	TRBJ1-2	CASSKGTGRTNYGYTF	TGTGCCAGCAGCAAAGGGACAGGGAGGACCAACTATGGCTACACCTTC
.	15	TRBV18	once	TRBJ1-2	CASSPEDSQYYGYTF	TGTGCCAGCTCACCAGAAGACAGCCAATACTATGGCTACACCTTC
.	18	TRBV27	once	TRBJ1-5	CASSKAGSQFFSNQPQHF	TGTGCCAGCAGTAAAGCAGGGTCACAGTTTTTTAGCAATCAGCCCCAGCATTTT
TRBD2	13	TRBV12-3/TRBV12-4	.	TRBJ2-1	CASSYLAGKTQFF	TGTGCCAGCAGTTATCTAGCGGGAAAGACGCAGTTCTTC
TRBD2	13	TRBV10-3	.	TRBJ2-1	CAVRGSSYNEQFF	TGTGCCGTGCGGGGGAGCTCCTACAATGAGCAGTTCTTC
TRBD1	13	TRBV6-5	.	TRBJ1-2	CASLDRGLYGYTF	TGTGCCAGCTTGGACAGGGGTCTTTACGGCTACACCTTC
TRBD1	15	TRBV27	once	TRBJ2-7	CASIARWQGENEQYF	TGTGCCAGCATCGCTAGGTGGCAGGGGGAAAACGAGCAGTACTTC
.	14	TRBV7-2	.	TRBJ1-1	CASSLVAGGVKAFF	TGTGCCAGCAGCTTAGTAGCCGGCGGGGTAAAAGCTTTCTTT
.	17	TRBV14	few	TRBJ1-6	CASSQRQTSSYNSPLHF	TGTGCCAGCAGCCAACGACAGACAAGCTCCTATAATTCACCCCTCCACTTT
.	15	TRBV24-1	.	TRBJ2-3	CATSDLRGAADTQYF	TGTGCCACCAGTGATTTGCGGGGGGCCGCAGATACGCAGTATTTT
TRBD2	14	TRBV18	few	TRBJ2-7	CASSPGLVSYEQYF	TGTGCCAGCTCACCGGGACTAGTCTCCTACGAGCAGTACTTC
.	11	TRBV9	.	TRBJ1-2	CASSTYEGYTF	TGTGCCAGCAGCACCTATGAAGGCTACACCTTC
.	16	TRBV9	.	TRBJ1-6	CASSVDLGGPNSPLHF	TGTGCCAGCAGCGTAGACCTTGGGGGCCCAAATTCACCCCTCCACTTT
.	16	TRBV7-2	once	TRBJ1-2	CASSPSSGPTGGGYTF	TGTGCCAGCAGCCCCTCATCGGGTCCGACGGGGGGTGGCTACACCTTC
.	15	TRBV3-1/TRBV3-2	.	TRBJ2-1	CASSQDSGTYNEQFF	TGTGCCAGCAGCCAAGATTCCGGGACCTACAATGAGCAGTTCTTC
.	15	TRBV18	.	TRBJ2-1	CASSPPSGTYNEQFF	TGTGCCAGCTCACCACCTAGCGGCACCTACAATGAGCAGTTCTTC
TRBD1	16	TRBV27	.	TRBJ1-1	CASSPLGTAGNTEAFF	TGTGCCAGCAGTCCACTCGGGACAGCGGGGAACACTGAAGCTTTCTTT
.	16	TRBV5-1	once	TRBJ2-5	CASSLGASSYQETQYF	TGCGCCAGCAGCTTGGGGGCCAGCTCGTACCAAGAGACCCAGTACTTC
.	12	TRBV29-1	once	TRBJ2-7	CSVGAPGYEQYF	TGCAGCGTTGGGGCCCCTGGCTACGAGCAGTACTTC
.	15	TRBV11-2	few	TRBJ1-4	CASSPKKTVFEKLFF	TGTGCCAGCAGCCCTAAGAAGACAGTGTTTGAAAAACTGTTTTTT
.	13	TRBV19	.	TRBJ2-5	CASTELGSETQYF	TGTGCCAGTACCGAGCTCGGGTCCGAGACCCAGTACTTC
.	15	TRBV7-9	.	TRBJ2-5	CASSSRAEGQETQYF	TGTGCCAGCAGCTCCCGGGCCGAGGGCCAAGAGACCCAGTACTTC
TRBD2	16	TRBV5-4	.	TRBJ2-1	CASSLSGTSGRDEQFF	TGTGCCAGCAGCTTATCAGGGACTAGCGGGAGAGATGAGCAGTTCTTC
.	16	TRBV3-1/TRBV3-2	.	TRBJ2-2	CASSQGSPGGPGELFF	TGTGCCAGCAGCCAAGGGAGTCCCGGCGGCCCCGGGGAGCTGTTTTTT
TRBD2	16	TRBV20-1	.	TRBJ2-5	CSASRLTSGIQETQYF	TGCAGTGCTAGTAGACTAACTAGCGGAATACAAGAGACCCAGTACTTC
TRBD1	14	TRBV6-5	.	TRBJ2-4	CASTLTGGKNIQYF	TGTGCCAGCACCTTGACAGGGGGCAAAAACATTCAGTACTTC
.	14	TRBV6-2/TRBV6-3	.	TRBJ1-5	CASSYSRVWQPQHF	TGTGCCAGCAGTTACAGTCGGGTGTGGCAGCCCCAGCATTTT
.	14	TRBV7-2	.	TRBJ2-1	CASKRGGAVNEQFF	TGTGCCAGCAAGCGCGGAGGAGCCGTCAATGAGCAGTTCTTC
TRBD1	16	TRBV3-1/TRBV3-2	once	TRBJ1-4	CASSLRTGAKNEKLFF	TGTGCCAGCAGCTTAAGAACAGGGGCCAAGAATGAAAAACTGTTTTTT
.	13	TRBV21-1	.	TRBJ2-1	CASSKDLAGEQFF	TGTGCCAGCAGCAAAGACCTAGCCGGTGAGCAGTTCTTC
.	16	TRBV11-3	.	TRBJ2-5	CASSLGLGALVETQYF	TGTGCCAGCAGCTTAGGTCTGGGGGCGCTGGTAGAGACCCAGTACTTC
TRBD2	20	TRBV18	.	TRBJ2-1	CASSPRGGLAGVSSYNEQFF	TGTGCCAGCTCACCACGGGGGGGACTAGCGGGAGTTTCCTCCTACAATGAGCAGTTCTTC